This TCR beta chain was sequenced in a study of beta chain features in type 1 diabetes. General study findings and limits: Across all four CD4+ subsets, people with type 1 diabetes showed modestly shorter TCRB CDR3s. The similarity of naive, central memory and Treg TCRB repertoires appeared greater among patients than among healthy donors.

Per germline, CDR1 ENHRY and CDR2 SYGVKD. The CDR3 contains 15 residues. The ends lost 6 bases at V and 0 bases at J; junction bases unmatched: 4. The study reverse transcribed the entire isolated RNA, so it sequenced expressed TCRB transcripts. Here immunoSEQ multiplex PCR was the method, and the copy in TCRdb shows in-frame clones only, minus some. This table has under 900,000 clones, about a sixth appearing once. As regards this clone: Its target is unknown.

The clonotype was recovered from a woman aged 18-29 years in good health. Sequencing was performed on naive CD4+ T cells from blood. V gene TRBV10-3 combines with J gene TRBJ1-5; 8 bases match TRBD1. Here the CDR3 reads CAIRKTGDSNQPQHF. DNA for the CDR3: TGTGCCATCAGGAAGACAGGGGATAGCAATCAGCCCCAGCATTTT.